These 31 T cell receptor beta chains originate from one sample sequenced in a study of blood T cells in healthy people across ages. The authors ran a second PCR of 7 to 11 cycles using a sample-barcoded 5' primer and a J-beta primer mix. A single record per CDR3 protein comes from TCRdb applying MiXCR to the 5' RACE reads. The table has hundreds of thousands of distinct CDR3 sequences, under 25% seen once. Sequencing used blood. Every receptor here comes from a man in his 70s in good health.

Only a few counts were recorded for this clonotype. V usage is TRBV7-3 and J usage is TRBJ2-2; tentatively, D is TRBD1 (6 bases). The germline V gene encodes CDR1 SGHTA and CDR2 FQGTGA. The CDR3 spans 15 residues. Trimming took off 2 bases at V and 7 bases at J, with 14 bases between the two ends. The CDR3 DNA sequence: TGTGCCAGCAGCTTAGTAGCAGGGGATGGCGGGGAGCTGTTTTTT. As protein: CASSLVAGDGGELFF.

This clonotype was detected only a few times. The chain links TRBV2 to TRBJ2-6; 12 bases fit TRBD1. This CDR3 is 18 amino acids long. Germline V gives CDR1 SNHLY, CDR2 FYNNEI. V lost 4 bases and J lost 4; bases outside the gene matches: 8. The CDR3 DNA reads as TGTGCCAGCAGTGCCGGGACAGGGGGCGTTTCGGGGGCCAACGTCCTGACTTTC. Amino acids: CASSAGTGGVSGANVLTF.

This clonotype was detected ten times or more. The chain carries TRBV5-1 and TRBJ1-4, with TRBD1 identical over 9 bases. Germline V gives CDR1 SGHRS, CDR2 YFSETQ. This CDR3 spans 17 amino acids. V was clipped by 5 bases and J by 0 bases; unmatched bases: 8. The CDR3 here is CASRSGTGLSTNEKLFF. The CDR3 bases are TGCGCCAGCAGGTCCGGGACAGGGCTCTCAACTAATGAAAAACTGTTTTTT.

This clonotype has only a few counts. The chain uses TRBV12-3 or TRBV12-4 and TRBJ1-1, with TRBD1 matching 9 bases. This CDR3 spans 12 amino acids. The V segment lost 6 bases and the J segment 11 bases; nucleotides outside the gene matches: 7. The CDR3 loop reads CASSRDRANAFF. The CDR3, as DNA: TGTGCCAGCAGCCGGGACAGGGCGAATGCTTTCTTT.

A few counts support this clonotype. The chain uses TRBV18 and TRBJ2-1; 12 bases line up with TRBD2. The CDR3 length is 16 residues. Germline loops: CDR1 KGHSH, CDR2 LQKENI. V trimming: 6 bases; J trimming: 2 bases; junction bases outside the gene matches: 5. The CDR3 is CASSPTSGRTYNEQFF. CDR3 DNA: TGTGCCAGCTCCCCAACTAGCGGGAGGACCTACAATGAGCAGTTCTTC.

About this clonotype itself: A read error may account for a junction end that differs from germline. The chain links TRBV20-1 to TRBJ2-5; TRBD1 matches at 8 bases. CDR3 size: 14 residues. Germline assignment: CDR1 DFQATT and CDR2 SNEGSKA (reference sequence). Here the CDR3 reads CSASHRGDQETQYF. The CDR3 DNA follows: TGCAGTGCTAGTCACAGGGGGGACCAAGAGACCCAGTACTTT.

The chain combines TRBV5-1 with TRBJ2-7, with 9 bases aligning to TRBD2. Germline CDR1 reads SGHRS; CDR2 reads YFSETQ. CDR3 length: 15 amino acids. J gave up 5 bases and V 2 bases, and 8 bases lay outside the gene matches. The CDR3 DNA reads as TGCGCCAGCAGCTTCATTAGCGGGAGAGGTAACGAGCAGTACTTC. It codes for CASSFISGRGNEQYF. The complete variable domain, with remaining parts taken from reference TRBV5-1 and TRBJ2-7, reads KAGVTQTPRYLIKTRGQQVTLSCSPISGHRSVSWYQQTPGQGLQFLFEYFSETQRNKGNFPGRFSGRQFSNSRSEMNVSTLELGDSALYLCASSFISGRGNEQYFGPGTRLTVT.

This clonotype appeared many times. The chain is built from TRBV28 and TRBJ2-7; 8 nucleotides line up with TRBD2. With 8 bases clipped from V and 3 bases from J, the junction kept 6 bases outside the gene matches. Germline lookup yields CDR1 MDHEN and CDR2 SYDVKM. This CDR3 spans 13 amino acids. The CDR3 nucleotides read TGTGCCAGCGTCGGCGGGAGGATCTACGAGCAGTACTTC. Protein product: CASVGGRIYEQYF.

This clonotype was observed a handful of times. This sequence joins TRBV12-3 or TRBV12-4 and TRBJ1-4; D gene unclear. The CDR3 runs to 15 residues. Deletions cut 6 bases from V and 4 bases from J, with 15 bases between. This CDR3 reads CASSPTGRGNEKLFF. The CDR3 nucleotides read TGTGCCAGCAGCCCGACTGGACGGGGTAATGAAAAACTGTTTTTT.

The chain links TRBV20-1 to TRBJ2-5; the D gene is possibly TRBD2 (7 bases). The CDR3 is 16 amino acids. Germline V gives CDR1 DFQATT, CDR2 SNEGSKA (reference sequence). V gave up 3 bases and J gave up 1 base, with 18 bases separating them. CDR3 nucleotides: TGCAGTGCTAGTGTGGCACGGGGGGCTATCCAAGAGACCCAGTACTTC. Translated: CSASVARGAIQETQYF.

The chain uses TRBV7-2 and TRBJ2-5, with 7 bases lining up with TRBD2. The DNA end favors TRBJ2-7, so the J call may be wrong. The CDR3 loop spans 14 amino acids. The germline V gene has CDR1 SGHTA and CDR2 FQGNSA. CDR3 sequence: CASSLGRESYEQYF. CDR3 coding DNA: TGTGCCAGCAGCTTGGGGCGGGAGTCCTACGAGCAGTACTTC.

In this sample, this clonotype turned up a few times. The chain has TRBV4-1 and TRBJ1-5; no clear D gene. The CDR3 consists of 15 residues. Germline V gene data show CDR1 as MGHRA and CDR2 as YSYEKL. Trimming took 0 bases from V and 0 from J, leaving 6 bases between them. DNA for the CDR3: TGCGCCAGCAGCCAAGAAGGGTATAGCAATCAGCCCCAGCATTTT. Protein product: CASSQEGYSNQPQHF.

The V and J genes are TRBV7-2 and TRBJ2-2, with D maybe TRBD2 (6 bases). The CDR3 consists of 15 residues. The ends were cut back, 1 base at V and 6 bases at J, with 12 bases in the middle. CDR1 and CDR2 (germline): SGHTA, FQGNSA. CDR3 bases: TGTGCCAGCAGCTTAGTTTGGGCGGGACCCGGGGAGCTGTTTTTT. It is translated as CASSLVWAGPGELFF.

The chain employs TRBV3-1 and TRBJ2-5; D call uncertain. Judging by the DNA end, TRBJ2-7 fits better; the J call may be wrong. The CDR3 has 16 amino acids. Germline-derived CDR1 and CDR2 are LGHDT and YNNKEL (reference sequence). CDR3 residues: CASSQNPDLSSYEQYF. In DNA form, the CDR3 reads TGTGCCAGCAGCCAAAATCCCGATCTGAGCTCCTACGAGCAGTACTTC.

The chain couples TRBV6-1 to TRBJ2-3, with 14 bases matching TRBD2. J lost 8 bases, V lost 5 bases, and 18 bases had no gene match. The CDR3 contains 19 residues. CDR1 and CDR2 from the germline V gene are MNHNS and SASEGT. CDR3: CASSQLGLAGGILGGTQYF. CDR3 sequence (DNA): TGTGCCAGCAGTCAACTAGGACTAGCGGGGGGCATCCTGGGAGGTACGCAGTATTTT.

The chain has TRBV6-5 and TRBJ2-5, with TRBD2 matching 11 bases. This CDR3 region has 15 residues. Germline V gene sequence: CDR1 MNHEY, CDR2 SVGAGI. J was trimmed by 2 bases and V by 9 bases; bases with no gene match: 8. The CDR3 protein is CASSGLAGGQETQYF. CDR3 coding DNA: TGTGCCAGTTCCGGGCTAGCGGGAGGACAAGAGACCCAGTACTTC.

This chain joins TRBV20-1 and TRBJ2-1; 12 bases are shared with TRBD2. The germline CDR1 and CDR2 sequences are DFQATT and SNEGSKA (reference sequence). V shed 2 bases, J shed 8 bases, and the junction held 10 bases outside the gene matches. The CDR3 loop spans 16 amino acids. The CDR3 protein is CSARSLAGGLGDEQFF. CDR3 bases: TGCAGTGCTAGAAGCCTAGCGGGAGGGCTTGGAGATGAGCAGTTCTTC.

This chain connects TRBV2 to TRBJ2-5; 8 bases match TRBD2. The DNA end lines up better with TRBJ2-7; the J call may be wrong. Germline CDR1 is SNHLY and CDR2 is FYNNEI. CDR3 length: 15 amino acids. The CDR3 DNA reads as TGTGCCAGCACGGGGCGCGGGAGGACCTTACTCGAGCAGTACTTC. Amino acid sequence: CASTGRGRTLLEQYF.

The chain carries TRBV7-3 and TRBJ1-2; TRBD1 matches at 7 bases. This CDR3 comprises 13 residues. In germline, CDR1 is SGHTA, CDR2 FQGTGA. The V gene end was trimmed by 6 bases and the J gene end by 3 bases; junction bases not matched to a gene: 4. The CDR3 loop is CASSKDRHYGYTF. The CDR3 DNA is TGTGCCAGCAGTAAGGACAGGCACTATGGCTACACCTTC.

This chain uses TRBV2 with TRBJ2-6; D is unclear. V was trimmed by 7 bases and J by 0 bases, leaving 13 bases between them. This CDR3 has 16 residues. Germline assignment: CDR1 SNHLY and CDR2 FYNNEI. The CDR3 coding sequence is TGTGCCAGCACCGAAGGAAGCCTCTCTGGGGCCAACGTCCTGACTTTC. Its protein is CASTEGSLSGANVLTF.

There are a few counts of this clonotype. As DNA, the CDR3 is TGCAGTGCTAGTGGTGGTGGCTACACCTTC. Its protein product is CSASGGGYTF. The chain recombines TRBV20-1 with TRBJ1-2; D remains ambiguous. CDR1 and CDR2 from the germline V gene are DFQATT and SNEGSKA (reference sequence). The CDR3 spans 10 residues. Deletions cut 3 bases from V and 7 bases from J, with 6 bases between.

The sample holds a few counts of this clonotype. The V and J genes are TRBV7-3 and TRBJ2-3; D call uncertain. The CDR3 has 14 amino acids. V was cut by 5 bases and J by 4 bases, with 13 bases left in between. Per germline, CDR1 SGHTA and CDR2 FQGTGA. CDR3 in amino acids: CASSQFSEADTQYF. CDR3 bases: TGTGCCAGCAGCCAATTTTCTGAGGCAGATACGCAGTATTTT.

This CDR3 reads CASSLGLKPPETQYF. The CDR3, as DNA: TGTGCCAGCAGCTTAGGTTTGAAGCCTCCAGAGACCCAGTACTTC. The chain combines TRBV7-8 with TRBJ2-5; D gene unclear. V was trimmed by 1 base and J by 4 bases, leaving 13 bases between them. The CDR3 contains 15 residues. Per the germline V gene, CDR1 is SGHVS and CDR2 is FQNEAQ.

This clonotype has only a few counts. The rearrangement links TRBV10-3 to TRBJ2-5; no definite D call. The CDR3 sequence is 13 residues long. V lost 3 bases to trimming and J lost 3 bases, with 8 bases between them. In germline, CDR1 is ENHRY, CDR2 SYGVKD. Here the CDR3 reads CAISDGAKETQYF. The CDR3 coding sequence is TGTGCCATCAGTGATGGAGCTAAAGAGACCCAGTACTTC.

This clonotype has just a few counts. This sequence joins TRBV27 and TRBJ1-2, with 8 bases identical to TRBD1. The CDR3 consists of 13 residues. With 5 bases clipped from V and 8 bases from J, the junction kept 7 bases outside the gene matches. Germline CDR1 reads MNHEY; CDR2 reads SMNVEV (reference sequence). CDR3 residues: CASSVDRAGGYTF. CDR3 bases: TGTGCCAGCAGTGTGGACAGGGCGGGCGGCTACACCTTC.

The V call is TRBV28, the J call TRBJ1-5; D perhaps matches TRBD1 (6 bases). The CDR3 extends over 15 amino acids. Trimming took 3 bases from V and 5 from J, leaving 14 bases between them. Germline loops: CDR1 MDHEN, CDR2 SYDVKM. CDR3 DNA: TGTGCCAGCAGTTTTGGTGGACAGTTCTATCAGCCCCAGCATTTT. This codes for CASSFGGQFYQPQHF.

There are a few counts of this clonotype. The chain recombines TRBV7-2 with TRBJ1-3, with D possibly matching TRBD1 (5 bases). The germline gives CDR1 SGHTA, CDR2 FQGNSA. Deletions cut 7 bases from V and 4 bases from J, with 14 bases between. There are 14 residues in the CDR3. The CDR3 DNA reads as TGTGCCAGCAACTCGGAGGGGTACGGAAACACCATATATTTT. This gives the protein CASNSEGYGNTIYF. Based on the CDR3 plus reference TRBV7-2 and TRBJ1-3, the full variable domain is GAGVSQSPSNKVTEKGKDVELRCDPISGHTALYWYRQSLGQGLEFLIYFQGNSAPDKSGLPSDRFSAERTGGSVSTLTIQRTQQEDSAVYLCASNSEGYGNTIYFGEGSWLTVV.

The chain recombines TRBV28 with TRBJ2-1, with 7 bases aligning to TRBD2. The J call may be faulty, since TRBJ2-5 better matches the DNA end. The CDR3 is made up of 15 amino acids. Germline V gene lookup returns CDR1 MDHEN and CDR2 SYDVKM. The CDR3 sequence is CASSLLREKGETQYF. Written as DNA, the CDR3 is TGTGCCAGCAGTTTATTGCGGGAGAAAGGAGAGACCCAGTACTTC.

As concerns this clonotype: One junction end disagrees with the germline gene, perhaps due to a read error. CDR3 sequence: CASSLTMNNEQFF. CDR3 DNA sequence: TGCGCCAGCAGCTTAACGATGAACAATGAGCAGTTCTTC. V usage is TRBV14 and J usage is TRBJ2-1; no firm D call. The CDR3 is 13 residues long. Germline CDR1 and CDR2: SGHDN and FVKESK.

This clonotype was counted between two and nine times. This chain joins TRBV18 and TRBJ2-3; D is ambiguous. With 5 bases removed from V and 4 bases from J, the gap between germline ends came to 10 bases. The germline V gene encodes CDR1 KGHSH and CDR2 LQKENI. The CDR3 has 13 residues. As DNA, the CDR3 is TGTGCCAGCTCATCTTCAGTGCCAGATACGCAGTATTTT. Encoded protein: CASSSSVPDTQYF.

The V gene is TRBV20-1, the J gene TRBJ2-1; the D gene is possibly TRBD2 (6 bases). Trimming took 0 bases from V and 3 from J, leaving 9 bases between them. The germline gives CDR1 DFQATT, CDR2 SNEGSKA (reference sequence). This CDR3 comprises 14 residues. CDR3 sequence (DNA): TGCAGTGCTAGAGAACTAGCCCACTACAATGAGCAGTTCTTC. It translates to CSARELAHYNEQFF.